This T cell receptor beta chain was observed in a study of CD8 T cells in ankylosing spondylitis. Study-wide findings and caveats: A subset of motif variants has previously been described in the synovial fluid and blood of reactive arthritis. The authors reported significant enrichment of disease-linked clones in matched ankylosing spondylitis synovial fluid. CD8+ disease-linked clones were present at relatively low frequencies in blood. Typical of ankylosing spondylitis blood, it appeared, was a TCR beta motif of eight highly homologous variants.

Making use of molecular barcodes, quantitative 5'-RACE generated TCR beta libraries. TCRdb reprocessed the 5' RACE reads with MiXCR, giving one entry per CDR3 protein. Among 400,000 or so distinct CDR3 sequences listed, 25% to 30% were seen once. This CDR3 comprises 16 residues. Worth noting for this clonotype: Its cognate antigen is unknown. A much more abundant neighbour one base away suggests this may be a read error.

This clonotype was sampled from a male donor with ankylosing spondylitis. The sequenced sample consisted of blood, either unsorted or a sorted T cell fraction (not recorded which). This chain uses TRBV12-3 or TRBV12-4 with TRBJ1-5, with 7 bases matching TRBD1. CDR3 region: CASSPSDRALNQPQNF. As DNA, the CDR3 is TGTGCCAGCAGTCCTTCAGACAGGGCTCTTAATCAGCCCCAGAATTTT.